This TCR beta chain was captured in a study of blood T cell repertoires in COVID-19. Overall study context: COVID-19 samples from acute and convalescent phases originated in the United States, Italy and Spain.

V was cut by 6 bases and J by 2 bases, with 10 bases left in between. CDR3 size: 13 residues. Germline CDR1 and CDR2: SGHNT and YENEEA. TCRdb's table, derived via immunoSEQ multiplex PCR, lists solely in-frame clones and lacks some. The sample shows 250,000 to 400,000 clones, 88% of them seen only once. The sequencing input was peripheral blood. The chain has TRBV11-3 and TRBJ1-2; D possibly corresponds to TRBD1 (6 bases). The receptor was isolated from a woman under 40 with COVID-19, enrolled during active disease. This CDR3 reads CASSDRRNYGYTF. CDR3 nucleotides: TGTGCCAGCAGTGACAGGCGGAACTATGGCTACACCTTC.